This T cell receptor beta chain was retrieved from a study of OX40 agonist ivuxolimab in advanced cancers. About the study: At 82.7% male, the cohort had a mean age of about 60 years, ranging from about 23 to 79.

Study-level results: The antigen specificity of the peripheral T cells (those that were expanded) was not determined. The study found among the lowest clonal expansion in partial responders at 0.1-3.0 mg/kg.

The cohort excluded patients with autoimmune disease history or systemic immunosuppression. TCRdb's table, derived via immunoSEQ multiplex PCR, lists solely in-frame clones and lacks some. In the table there are some 26,000 clones, 70% to 80% of which are singletons. The CDR3 spans 17 residues. V was cut by 3 bases and J by 0 bases, with 17 bases left in between. Germline loops: CDR1 LNHNV, CDR2 YYDKDF (reference sequence). Remarks on this clone: Its antigen is unidentified.

V and J are TRBV15 and TRBJ2-5; D is tentatively TRBD1 or TRBD2 (6 bases each). This sequence originates from an adult with an advanced solid tumor such as melanoma, head and neck, liver or kidney cancer. The material sequenced was CD4+ or CD8+ T cells sorted from blood, taken in a trial of the OX40 agonist ivuxolimab. CDR3 loop: CATSSYPTGADQETQYF. The CDR3 nucleotides read TGTGCCACCAGCAGTTACCCGACGGGGGCCGACCAAGAGACCCAGTACTTC.